Below, 22 T cell receptor beta chains from the same sample are listed, as sequenced in a study of CD8 T cells in ankylosing spondylitis. TCRdb recomputed calls from the 5' RACE reads with MiXCR, one row per CDR3 protein. Of about 150,000 distinct CDR3 sequences in the sample, 25% to 35% were seen once. The specimen sequenced was synovial fluid, either unsorted or a sorted T cell fraction (not recorded which). The receptors shown here come from a male donor with ankylosing spondylitis.

A few counts support this clonotype. The chain uses TRBV5-4 and TRBJ2-3, with D unclear. V gave up 5 bases and J gave up 0 bases, with 10 bases separating them. Per the germline V gene, CDR1 is SGHNT and CDR2 is YYREEE (reference sequence). The length of the CDR3 is 14 residues. This CDR3 is CASSNGPSTDTQYF. As DNA, the CDR3 is TGTGCCAGCAGTAACGGACCTAGCACAGATACGCAGTATTTT.

The chain links TRBV7-2 to TRBJ1-1; 7 nucleotides match TRBD1. J gave up 0 bases and V 10 bases, and 8 bases lay outside the gene matches. The V gene's germline CDR1 is SGHTA and CDR2 FQGNSA. The CDR3 is 14 residues long. The CDR3 DNA follows: TGTGCCACCACACAGGGGCCCATGAACACTGAAGCTTTCTTT. It encodes CATTQGPMNTEAFF.

V is TRBV12-3 or TRBV12-4 and J is TRBJ1-3; no definite D call. The CDR3 totals 12 residues. Trimming left V 6 bases short and J 4 bases short, with 7 bases between. This chain's CDR3 is CASSLSGNTIYF. CDR3 nucleotide sequence: TGTGCCAGCAGCCTGTCGGGAAACACCATATATTTT.

The chain is built from TRBV7-2 and TRBJ1-1; D is unclear. The CDR3 sequence is 15 residues long. The germline V and J ends were trimmed by 5 bases and 8 bases, with 21 bases remaining between them. Germline CDR1 and CDR2: SGHTA and FQGNSA. Here the CDR3 reads CASSRNVGPGEEAFF. The DNA of the CDR3 is TGTGCCAGCAGCCGAAACGTAGGGCCCGGTGAAGAAGCTTTCTTT.

The table lists this clonotype with a few counts. The chain joins TRBV5-1 to TRBJ2-6; D ambiguous. From germline, CDR1 is SGHRS and CDR2 YFSETQ. V lost 4 bases and J lost 0, with 8 bases in between. The CDR3 totals 15 residues. DNA for the CDR3: TGCGCCAGCAGCCTCCCTAGCTCTGGGGCCAACGTCCTGACTTTC. Protein sequence: CASSLPSSGANVLTF. The full variable domain, completed using reference TRBV5-1 and TRBJ2-6, is KAGVTQTPRYLIKTRGQQVTLSCSPISGHRSVSWYQQTPGQGLQFLFEYFSETQRNKGNFPGRFSGRQFSNSRSEMNVSTLELGDSALYLCASSLPSSGANVLTFGAGSRLTVL.

The V call is TRBV6-2 or TRBV6-3, the J call TRBJ2-7; 9 bases are a match to TRBD2. J gave up 0 bases and V 8 bases, and 5 bases lay outside the gene matches. CDR1 MNHEY and CDR2 SVGEGT come from the germline V gene. This CDR3 contains 14 residues. CDR3 region: CASSQREVSYEQYF. CDR3 nucleotide sequence: TGTGCCAGCTCGCAGCGGGAGGTCTCCTACGAGCAGTACTTC.

V usage is TRBV5-1 and J usage is TRBJ1-4; D is possibly TRBD1 (6 bases). Trimming cost V 0 bases and J 8 bases, with 11 bases left between them. Germline CDR1 reads SGHRS; CDR2 reads YFSETQ. The CDR3 is made up of 14 amino acids. As DNA, the CDR3 is TGCGCCAGCAGCTTGGGTGCAGGGGCAGAAAAACTGTTTTTT. Amino acids: CASSLGAGAEKLFF.

This clonotype was seen many times. The chain joins TRBV10-3 to TRBJ1-5; D is unresolved. The CDR3 runs 14 residues. The germline gives CDR1 ENHRY, CDR2 SYGVKD. V lost 3 bases to trimming and J lost 3 bases, with 9 bases between them. Here the CDR3 DNA reads TGTGCCATCAGTGAAGAACCCCACAATCAGCCCCAGCATTTT. Protein product: CAISEEPHNQPQHF.

This clonotype was recorded a few times. The chain joins TRBV20-1 to TRBJ2-1, with a tentative D call TRBD1 (6 bases). Germline assignment: CDR1 DFQATT and CDR2 SNEGSKA (reference sequence). Trimming stripped 5 bases from V and 2 bases from J, with 13 bases between. This CDR3 has 14 amino acids. The CDR3 here is CSAADRLTYNEQFF. CDR3 in DNA: TGCAGTGCTGCCGACAGGTTGACCTACAATGAGCAGTTCTTC.

This clonotype came up many times. J is TRBJ2-1 and V is TRBV20-1; D ambiguous. V gave up 3 bases and J gave up 6 bases, with 6 bases separating them. Germline V gene lookup returns CDR1 DFQATT and CDR2 SNEGSKA (reference sequence). This CDR3 is built from 11 residues. The CDR3 protein is CSARNINEQFF. The DNA of the CDR3 is TGCAGTGCTAGGAATATCAATGAGCAGTTCTTC.

This clonotype was detected only a few times. CDR3 nucleotide sequence: TGCAGTGCTAATGAGAGCAATCAGCCCCAGCATTTT. This encodes CSANESNQPQHF. V and J are TRBV20-1 and TRBJ1-5; D call uncertain. The CDR3 consists of 12 residues. Germline V gene sequence: CDR1 DFQATT, CDR2 SNEGSKA (reference sequence). V was clipped by 4 bases and J by 1 base, with 5 bases between them.

This chain connects TRBV6-5 to TRBJ1-2; the D is unclear. V was trimmed by 2 bases and J by 7 bases, leaving 17 bases between them. Looked up from germline, CDR1 is MNHEY and CDR2 is SVGAGI. This CDR3 has 15 residues. This CDR3 reads CASSYDSWAGGGYTF. The DNA of the CDR3 is TGTGCCAGCAGTTACGACTCGTGGGCTGGAGGTGGCTACACCTTC.

This clonotype was seen a handful of times. The chain is built from TRBV7-2 and TRBJ2-7, with D possibly matching TRBD1 (6 bases). Germline V gene lookup returns CDR1 SGHTA and CDR2 FQGNSA. The CDR3 is 15 amino acids. V was cut by 2 bases and J by 4 bases, with 15 bases left in between. The CDR3 sequence: CASSLIRTARYEQYF. The CDR3 coding sequence is TGTGCCAGCAGCTTAATTCGGACAGCAAGATACGAGCAGTACTTC.

The chain recombines TRBV12-3 or TRBV12-4 with TRBJ2-5; weak D call: TRBD2 (5 bases). The CDR3 runs to 13 residues. The V end was cut by 5 bases, the J end by 10 bases, with 17 bases between. The CDR3 here is CASSANTKRDQYF. Written as DNA, the CDR3 is TGTGCCAGCAGTGCAAACACCAAGAGGGACCAGTACTTC.

V is TRBV20-1 and J is TRBJ1-2, with D hard to call. Trimming left V 0 bases short and J 2 bases short, with 7 bases between. The CDR3 is made up of 13 amino acids. The germline V gene encodes CDR1 DFQATT and CDR2 SNEGSKA (reference sequence). For the CDR3, the DNA is TGCAGTGCTAGAGATACGGGGAACTATGGCTACACCTTC. As protein: CSARDTGNYGYTF.

This clonotype was counted between two and nine times. CDR3 sequence (DNA): TGCGCCAGCAGCCAACCTCTAGGGGGGCTAGCGGGGGCCCTCACAGATACGCAGTATTTT. Protein product: CASSQPLGGLAGALTDTQYF. The chain is built from TRBV4-1 and TRBJ2-3, with TRBD2 matching 10 bases. CDR3 size: 20 residues. Germline-derived CDR1 and CDR2 are MGHRA and YSYEKL. After removal of 2 bases from V and 2 bases from J, the junction contained 16 bases not matched to a gene.

On this clonotype itself: Given a much more abundant clone one base away, this may be a read error. This chain joins TRBV21-1 and TRBJ2-7. TRBV21-1 is flagged as a pseudogene. This CDR3 comprises 10 residues. The CDR3 loop is CASSPYEQYF. The DNA for the CDR3 is TGTGCCAGCAGCCCCTACGAGCAGTACTTC.

The rearrangement links TRBV18 to TRBJ2-3, with 11 bases fitting TRBD2. Germline V CDR1 and CDR2: KGHSH, LQKENI. CDR3 length: 15 residues. The ends lost 3 bases at V and 7 bases at J; junction bases unmatched: 6. The chain's CDR3 is CASSPEASGRNTQYF. The DNA for the CDR3 is TGTGCCAGCTCACCTGAGGCTAGCGGGAGGAATACGCAGTATTTT. The variable domain in full, with the rest retrieved from reference TRBV18 and TRBJ2-3, is NAGVMQNPRHLVRRRGQEARLRCSPMKGHSHVYWYRQLPEEGLKFMVYLQKENIIDESGMPKERFSAEFPKEGPSILRIQQVVRGDSAAYFCASSPEASGRNTQYFGPGTRLTVL.

The rearrangement links TRBV20-1 to TRBJ2-3; perhaps TRBD2 as D (6 bases). Germline V gene data show CDR1 as DFQATT and CDR2 as SNEGSKA (reference sequence). The V and J ends lost 0 bases and 4 bases respectively, with 8 bases between them. CDR3 size: 13 residues. Here the CDR3 reads CSAREASADTQYF. CDR3 DNA sequence: TGCAGTGCTAGAGAGGCTAGCGCAGATACGCAGTATTTT.

The chain carries TRBV18 and TRBJ2-5; 7 bases fit TRBD2. Germline lookup yields CDR1 KGHSH and CDR2 LQKENI. Unmatched junction bases numbered 8, after V lost 6 bases and J lost 4 bases. The CDR3 totals 14 residues. CDR3 bases: TGTGCCAGCTCCGTGACTAGCTCAGCAGAGACCCAGTACTTC. It encodes CASSVTSSAETQYF. Supplemented by reference TRBV18 and TRBJ2-5, the full variable domain reads NAGVMQNPRHLVRRRGQEARLRCSPMKGHSHVYWYRQLPEEGLKFMVYLQKENIIDESGMPKERFSAEFPKEGPSILRIQQVVRGDSAAYFCASSVTSSAETQYFGPGTRLLVL.

In this sample, this clonotype turned up many times. A junction boundary mismatches the germline segment, possibly from a read error. This chain joins TRBV2 and TRBJ2-5; 10 bases align to TRBD1. The CDR3 sequence is 16 residues long. CDR1 SNHLY and CDR2 FYNNEI come from the germline V gene. The DNA of the CDR3 is TGTGCCAGCAGAGAAGGACAGGGGGGAGGGCAAGAGACCCAGTACTTC. Translated, it gives CASREGQGGGQETQYF.

The chain employs TRBV6-2 or TRBV6-3 and TRBJ1-4, with D maybe TRBD1 (5 bases). Looked up from germline, CDR1 is MNHEY and CDR2 is SVGEGT. This CDR3 spans 14 amino acids. Trimming took off 2 bases at V and 6 bases at J, with 10 bases between the two ends. CDR3 sequence: CASSYAGTDEKLFF. The CDR3 nucleotides read TGTGCCAGCAGTTACGCCGGGACGGATGAAAAACTGTTTTTT.